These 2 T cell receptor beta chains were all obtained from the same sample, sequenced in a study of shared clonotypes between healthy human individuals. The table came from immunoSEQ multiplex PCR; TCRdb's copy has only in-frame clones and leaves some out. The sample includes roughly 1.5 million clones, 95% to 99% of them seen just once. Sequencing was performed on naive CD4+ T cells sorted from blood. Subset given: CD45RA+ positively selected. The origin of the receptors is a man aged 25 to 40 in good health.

CDR3 region: CASAKGGAETQYF. The CDR3, as DNA: TGTGCCAGCGCCAAAGGGGGGGCGGAGACCCAGTACTTC. The chain carries TRBV7-3 and TRBJ2-5; possibly TRBD2 for D (7 bases). From germline, CDR1 is SGHTA and CDR2 FQGTGA. The CDR3 has 13 amino acids. The V gene lost 8 bases and the J gene lost 5 bases, with 15 bases spanning the gap.

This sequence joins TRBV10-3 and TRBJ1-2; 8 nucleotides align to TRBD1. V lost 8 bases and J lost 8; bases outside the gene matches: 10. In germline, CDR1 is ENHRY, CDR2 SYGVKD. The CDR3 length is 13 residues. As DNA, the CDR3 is TGTGCCATCGAAGGACAGGGAGTAGGAGGCTACACCTTC. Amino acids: CAIEGQGVGGYTF.